A selection of T cell receptor beta chains follows, all from one sample in a study of blood T cell repertoires in COVID-19. Clones were read by immunoSEQ multiplex PCR, and TCRdb kept only the in-frame ones, dropping some. The sample shows 150,000 to 200,000 clones, approximately 86% of them seen only once. Sequencing was carried out using PBMCs or T cells enriched from blood (not recorded which). Receptors were obtained from a woman in her thirties or forties in a cohort exposed to, infected with or recovered from COVID-19 (not recorded which). The CDR3 runs from the conserved cysteine through the conserved F or W. The order of the fields is V gene, J gene, CDR3 protein.

TRBV2,TRBJ2-7,CASSGTSGRGTYEQYF
TRBV5-1,TRBJ1-6,CASSWGQGVSNSPLHF
TRBV5-1,TRBJ1-2,CASSLGGNYGYTF
TRBV5-6,TRBJ2-3,CASSWLLAGSSDTQYF
TRBV16,TRBJ1-4,CASSHPLTGNAEKLFF
TRBV7-2,TRBJ1-3,CASSYRGNTIYF
TRBV19,TRBJ1-3,CASTDRRSGNTIYF
TRBV28,TRBJ2-7,CASSNLDGGFVNEQYF
TRBV28,TRBJ1-1,CASTPGEGVTEAFF
TRBV11-2,TRBJ2-7,CASSFDSYSYEQYF
TRBV13,TRBJ2-7,CASSIKTGTSGSYEQYF
TRBV7-9,TRBJ2-1,CASSFMGANNEQFF
TRBV4-3,TRBJ1-1,CASSQGTRMNTEAFF
TRBV5-1,TRBJ2-7,CASSLRTGGLYEQYF
TRBV9,TRBJ1-2,CASSEGTGGNYGYTF
TRBV30,TRBJ1-3,CAWRGQGLSGNTIYF
TRBV19,TRBJ2-3,CATRSAGVTDTQYF
TRBV11-3,TRBJ2-2,CASSLGRANTGELFF
TRBV7-9,TRBJ2-1,CASSPPGLAGWNEQFF
TRBV3-1/TRBV3-2,TRBJ2-1,CASRDPSGGPDNEQFF
TRBV9,TRBJ1-2,CASSVGPVDSYGYTF
TRBV7-8,TRBJ2-3,CASSSRTGVTDTQYF
TRBV2,TRBJ2-3,CASIQLAGALTDTQYF
TRBV7-9,TRBJ2-5,CASSFVAGVQETQYF
TRBV4-1,TRBJ1-4,CASSQVVTNEKLFF
TRBV3-1/TRBV3-2,TRBJ2-7,CASSQGLAAHEQYF
TRBV6-1,TRBJ1-2,CASSEAVEGYGYTF
TRBV12-5,TRBJ1-2,CASGPWTGETFPPSVGYTF
TRBV28,TRBJ1-1,CASSYTGMNTEAFF
TRBV19,TRBJ2-7,CACGQGVSYEQYF
TRBV11-2,TRBJ2-5,CASSKGTGGMETQYF
TRBV9,TRBJ2-7,CASSVLTGDEQYF
TRBV25-1,TRBJ1-1,CASSGPSDRVTEAFF
TRBV3-1/TRBV3-2,TRBJ1-4,CASSQEVTGEKLFF
TRBV5-6,TRBJ1-5,CASSLARGSNQPQHF
TRBV4-1,TRBJ2-7,CASSQEGRGSYEQYF
TRBV7-2,TRBJ1-4,CASSFGTGGEKLFF
TRBV13,TRBJ2-1,CASSLSLAGDEQFF
TRBV19,TRBJ1-2,CASSMFGQGRGYTF
TRBV4-1,TRBJ2-7,CASSQDREGPRDEQYF
TRBV27,TRBJ1-1,CASTQTGGEVAFF
TRBV19,TRBJ1-1,CASSIQAGRGDAEAFF
TRBV5-1,TRBJ2-1,CASSRLAGNYNEQFF